Listed below are T cell receptor beta chains from one sample, sequenced in a study of blood T cell repertoires in COVID-19. Some clones are missing from TCRdb's copy, which holds only in-frame ones; the method was immunoSEQ multiplex PCR. The sample has more than 95,000 clones, roughly 80% seen once. The specimen was peripheral blood. The source is a man aged 55-75 years with acute or convalescent COVID-19. The CDR3 runs from the conserved cysteine through the conserved F or W. D genes are given only for firm matches. The size field is filled for only some rows; it gives once, few, many or a size class.

D gene	V gene	J gene	clone size	CDR3 protein	CDR3 DNA
TRBD2	TRBV3-1/TRBV3-2	TRBJ2-7	few	CASSQVASGAYEQYF	TGTGCCAGCAGCCAAGTAGCTAGCGGAGCCTACGAGCAGTACTTC
.	TRBV19	TRBJ1-4	.	CASSTGAAREKLFF	TGTGCCAGTAGTACAGGGGCGGCGAGAGAAAAACTGTTTTTT
TRBD1	TRBV6-5	TRBJ2-7	.	CASKVGQGNHEQYF	TGTGCCAGCAAGGTGGGACAGGGTAACCACGAGCAGTACTTC
.	TRBV3-1/TRBV3-2	TRBJ1-5	.	CASSQGGRYQPQHF	TGTGCCAGCAGCCAAGGCGGGCGGTATCAGCCCCAGCATTTT
TRBD2	TRBV14	TRBJ2-7	.	CASSPTGLAGGPYEQYF	TGTGCCAGCAGTCCTACAGGACTAGCGGGAGGGCCATACGAGCAGTACTTC
.	TRBV7-9	TRBJ2-1	.	CASSPREQFF	TGTGCCAGCAGCCCGCGGGAGCAGTTCTTC
TRBD1	TRBV5-1	TRBJ2-1	once	CASTAGTGDFNEQFF	TGCGCCAGCACAGCCGGGACAGGCGATTTCAATGAGCAGTTCTTC
.	TRBV29-1	TRBJ1-1	once	CSVERQMNTEAFF	TGCAGCGTTGAGAGGCAGATGAACACTGAAGCTTTCTTT
.	TRBV12-3/TRBV12-4	TRBJ1-5	.	CASSLSSPQHF	TGTGCCAGCAGTTTGTCTTCGCCCCAGCATTTT
.	TRBV21-1	TRBJ1-2	.	CASKGVYGYTF	TGTGCCAGCAAAGGGGTCTATGGCTACACCTTC
.	TRBV6-5	TRBJ2-5	few	CASSPGGLGKGTQYF	TGTGCCAGCAGCCCCGGCGGACTGGGAAAAGGGACCCAGTACTTC
.	TRBV6-1	TRBJ2-1	.	CASSEGRGNEQFF	TGTGCCAGCAGTGAAGGTAGGGGCAATGAGCAGTTCTTC
TRBD2	TRBV11-2	TRBJ2-7	.	CASSQREGYEQYF	TGTGCCAGCAGCCAGCGGGAGGGTTACGAGCAGTACTTC
TRBD1	TRBV29-1	TRBJ1-2	many	CSANNGQEVGYTF	TGCAGCGCCAATAACGGACAGGAAGTCGGCTACACCTTC
.	TRBV5-1	TRBJ2-3	.	CASSLAAGFSTDTQYF	TGCGCCAGCAGCTTGGCCGCGGGGTTTAGCACAGATACGCAGTATTTT
.	TRBV30	TRBJ2-5	few	CAWSSRGGETQYF	TGTGCCTGGAGTTCAAGGGGCGGAGAGACCCAGTACTTC
TRBD2	TRBV4-2	TRBJ2-7	.	CASSQDLAGGDYEQYF	TGTGCCAGCAGCCAAGATCTAGCGGGAGGGGACTACGAGCAGTACTTC
.	TRBV3-1/TRBV3-2	TRBJ2-3	.	CASSRRTDTQYF	TGTGCCAGCAGCCGTAGAACAGATACGCAGTATTTT
TRBD2	TRBV18	TRBJ2-3	.	CASSRDSSGGNADTQYF	TGTGCCAGCTCACGGGATTCAAGCGGGGGTAATGCAGATACGCAGTATTTT
.	TRBV29-1	TRBJ1-5	.	CSDGAQRRGQPQHF	TGCAGCGATGGGGCCCAGCGGAGGGGTCAGCCCCAGCATTTT